Each of the 21 T cell receptor beta chains below was sequenced from the same sample in a study of CD8+ T cells in alopecia areata. In each case, RNA was isolated and then reverse transcribed into cDNA as the sequencing template. Assay: immunoSEQ multiplex PCR; the TCRdb copy retains only in-frame clones and omits some. This table holds 200,000 to 250,000 clones, under 70% found once. The sample here was CD4+ T cells sorted from blood, taken at week 0. Receptors were obtained from a human donor with alopecia areata.

This chain links TRBV5-6 with TRBJ2-3; a possible D gene is TRBD1 (6 bases). Trimming shortened V by 2 bases and J by 6 bases, and 13 bases separated the two germline ends. Germline loops: CDR1 SGHDT, CDR2 YYEEEE. There are 14 residues in the CDR3. The CDR3 coding sequence is TGTGCCAGCAGCTTCCGACAGGTTTTTGATACGCAGTATTTT. Protein: CASSFRQVFDTQYF.

The chain employs TRBV9 and TRBJ2-5; TRBD2 matches at 9 bases. This CDR3 is 14 amino acids long. V shed 3 bases and J 6 bases; nucleotides not matched to a gene: 6. The germline CDR1 and CDR2 sequences are SGDLS and YYNGEE. Written as DNA, the CDR3 is TGTGCCAGCAGCGCATCTAGCGGGGTGCAGACCCAGTACTTC. Its protein product is CASSASSGVQTQYF.

The chain recombines TRBV5-6 with TRBJ2-3; maybe TRBD2 (5 bases). Germline CDR1 is SGHDT and CDR2 is YYEEEE. This CDR3 has 16 amino acids. The V gene lost 4 bases and the J gene lost 2 bases, with 17 bases spanning the gap. The CDR3 DNA reads as TGTGCCAGCAGCCTCGGGGTCTCTCCCGACACAGATACGCAGTATTTT. As protein: CASSLGVSPDTDTQYF.

This clone turned up a few times. The J gene is TRBJ1-2, the V gene TRBV29-1, with D perhaps matching TRBD1 (5 bases). Germline CDR1 SQVTM, CDR2 ANQGSEA. V gave up 1 base and J gave up 1 base, with 7 bases separating them. The CDR3 has 13 residues. The CDR3 region is CSVEGQGNYGYTF. The DNA for the CDR3 is TGCAGCGTTGAAGGCCAGGGTAACTATGGCTACACCTTC.

The genes are TRBV19 and TRBJ1-4; possibly TRBD1 for D (5 bases). Germline lookup yields CDR1 LNHDA and CDR2 SQIVND (reference sequence). There are 13 residues in the CDR3. The V end was cut by 3 bases, the J end by 7 bases, with 9 bases between. The CDR3 reads CASSIDSGEKLFF. As DNA, the CDR3 is TGTGCCAGTAGTATCGACAGTGGTGAAAAACTGTTTTTT. Supplemented by reference TRBV19 and TRBJ1-4, the full variable domain reads DGGITQSPKYLFRKEGQNVTLSCEQNLNHDAMYWYRQDPGQGLRLIYYSQIVNDFQKGDIAEGYSVSREKKESFPLTVTSAQKNPTAFYLCASSIDSGEKLFFGSGTQLSVL.

This clone has just a few counts. This sequence joins TRBV6-5 and TRBJ1-2, with a weak D call TRBD1 (6 bases). The CDR3 extends over 14 amino acids. V lost 5 bases, J lost 5 bases, and 15 bases lay in between. CDR1 is MNHEY, CDR2 SVGAGI, per germline. The chain's CDR3 is CASSQGRRSYGYTF. Written as DNA, the CDR3 is TGTGCCAGCAGTCAGGGGCGAAGGAGTTATGGCTACACCTTC.

The V gene is TRBV9, the J gene TRBJ2-6, with D perhaps matching TRBD1 (5 bases). Germline assignment: CDR1 SGDLS and CDR2 YYNGEE. The CDR3 is 16 amino acids. Trimming cost V 4 bases and J 2 bases, with 13 bases left between them. In DNA form, the CDR3 reads TGTGCCAGCAGCCCTCGAAGGGGCGCTGGGGCCAACGTCCTGACTTTC. It is translated as CASSPRRGAGANVLTF.

This clone has more than one count but fewer than ten. The V and J genes are TRBV15 and TRBJ1-4; a possible D gene is TRBD1 (6 bases). CDR3 length equals 12 residues. Trimming took off 5 bases at V and 7 bases at J, with 8 bases between the two ends. Looked up from germline, CDR1 is LNHNV and CDR2 is YYDKDF (reference sequence). CDR3 loop: CATSPRGEKLFF. Written as DNA, the CDR3 is TGTGCCACCAGCCCCAGGGGTGAAAAACTGTTTTTT.

This clone was counted a few times. This sample also contains other DNA sequences that code for the same CDR3. The V call is TRBV6-5, the J call TRBJ2-5, with D perhaps matching TRBD1 or TRBD2 (5 bases each). Germline CDR1 and CDR2: MNHEY and SVGAGI. The CDR3 length is 11 residues. V lost 1 base to trimming and J lost 9 bases, with 6 bases between them. The CDR3 is CASSYLGAQYF. CDR3 nucleotides: TGTGCCAGCAGTTACTTGGGGGCCCAGTACTTC.

The chain combines TRBV11-2 with TRBJ2-7, with 10 nucleotides matching TRBD1. This CDR3 spans 16 amino acids. Germline CDR1 SGHAT, CDR2 FQNNGV. After removal of 4 bases from V and 3 bases from J, the junction contained 9 bases not matched to a gene. The CDR3 reads CASSSSGTGALYEQYF. The CDR3 nucleotides read TGTGCCAGCAGCTCTTCCGGGACAGGGGCGCTCTACGAGCAGTACTTC.

This clone came up once. The chain combines TRBV4-2 with TRBJ2-2; a possible D gene is TRBD2 (5 bases). Between the trimmed V and J ends, which lost 6 bases and 9 bases, there was a span of 14 bases. The germline CDR1 and CDR2 sequences are LGHNA and YNFKEQ. This CDR3 region has 13 residues. As DNA, the CDR3 is TGTGCCAGCAGTTCATCGGAGGTCCGGGAGCTGTTTTTT. It translates to CASSSSEVRELFF.

V usage is TRBV4-1 and J usage is TRBJ2-1; TRBD1 or TRBD2 may be the D gene (5 bases each). Germline lookup yields CDR1 MGHRA and CDR2 YSYEKL. V lost 1 base to trimming and J lost 4 bases, with 8 bases between them. This CDR3 has 14 amino acids. The CDR3 sequence is CASSQGEGYNEQFF. CDR3 nucleotide sequence: TGCGCCAGCAGCCAAGGAGAGGGGTACAATGAGCAGTTCTTC.

In its sample, this clone was seen once. The rearrangement uses TRBV29-1 and TRBJ2-3, with 9 positions matching TRBD1. Per the germline V gene, CDR1 is SQVTM and CDR2 is ANQGSEA. Trimming took 7 bases from V and 6 from J; bases not matched to a gene: 8. The CDR3 sequence is 13 residues long. CDR3 in amino acids: CSAGTGSGDTQYF. Written as DNA, the CDR3 is TGCAGCGCCGGGACAGGGAGTGGGGATACGCAGTATTTT.

This clone was detected a few times. One end of the junction does not line up with germline, which may come from a read error. The chain uses TRBV7-7 and TRBJ2-5, with a weak D call TRBD1 (5 bases). Germline CDR1 is SSHAT and CDR2 is FNYEAQ (reference sequence). There are 15 residues in the CDR3. The DNA for the CDR3 is TGTGCTAGCAGCTCTAGGCTCAAGGCAGGGGAGACCCAGTACTTC. Translated, it gives CASSSRLKAGETQYF.

The table lists this clone with a count of one. The chain recombines TRBV7-9 with TRBJ1-2; TRBD1 matches at 7 bases. Trimming at V came to 5 bases and at J to 4 bases, leaving 4 bases not matched to a gene. CDR1 SEHNR and CDR2 FQNEAQ come from the germline V gene (reference sequence). CDR3 length: 13 residues. CDR3 sequence (DNA): TGTGCCAGCAGCCAGGGACAGTTCTATGGCTACACCTTC. Translation: CASSQGQFYGYTF.

The chain's CDR3 is CATSRAGTDYGYTF. The DNA for the CDR3 is TGTGCCACCAGCAGAGCGGGGACAGACTATGGCTACACCTTC. The chain links TRBV15 to TRBJ1-2; 7 bases are a match to TRBD1. There are 14 residues in the CDR3. The V segment lost 1 base and the J segment 3 bases; nucleotides outside the gene matches: 2. Germline-derived CDR1 and CDR2 are LNHNV and YYDKDF (reference sequence).

This clone has just a few counts. V usage is TRBV7-2 and J usage is TRBJ1-2, with no clear D. The CDR3 sequence is 11 residues long. Germline CDR1 is SGHTA and CDR2 is FQGNSA. Trimming shortened V by 3 bases and J by 8 bases, and 7 bases separated the two germline ends. The CDR3 bases are TGTGCCAGCAGCTTCGCCTCGGGCTACACCTTC. It yields the protein CASSFASGYTF. The full variable domain, completed using reference TRBV7-2 and TRBJ1-2, is GAGVSQSPSNKVTEKGKDVELRCDPISGHTALYWYRQSLGQGLEFLIYFQGNSAPDKSGLPSDRFSAERTGGSVSTLTIQRTQQEDSAVYLCASSFASGYTFGSGTRLTVV.

The V call is TRBV7-8, the J call TRBJ2-7, with 8 bases fitting TRBD1. The CDR3 contains 16 residues. Germline values: CDR1 SGHVS, CDR2 FQNEAQ. With V trimmed by 4 bases and J by 2 bases, 10 bases remained unmatched. DNA of the CDR3: TGTGCCAGCAGCTCCGGCCGGGACAGGCTTCCCTACGAGCAGTACTTC. Translating it yields CASSSGRDRLPYEQYF.

The chain combines TRBV7-9 with TRBJ2-2, with TRBD1 identical over 8 bases. Germline CDR1 and CDR2: SEHNR and FQNEAQ (reference sequence). The CDR3 length is 18 residues. V trimming: 4 bases; J trimming: 6 bases; junction bases outside the gene matches: 16. CDR3 nucleotides: TGTGCCAGCAGCTCCGTGGTTCCCGGACAGGGCCTCGCCGGGGAGCTGTTTTTT. It yields the protein CASSSVVPGQGLAGELFF.

The rearrangement uses TRBV4-2 and TRBJ1-1; unclear D gene. The length of the CDR3 is 15 residues. Germline V gives CDR1 LGHNA, CDR2 YNFKEQ. V was trimmed by 1 base and J by 5 bases, leaving 14 bases between them. CDR3 in DNA: TGTGCCAGCAGCCAAGCAGGTCAGGACGGGACTGAAGCTTTCTTT. Protein: CASSQAGQDGTEAFF.

The chain joins TRBV30 to TRBJ2-2, with TRBD2 as a possible D gene (6 bases). Per germline, CDR1 GTSNPN and CDR2 SVGIG (reference sequence). The CDR3 totals 13 residues. V was clipped by 3 bases and J by 3 bases, with 8 bases between them. The CDR3 DNA is TGTGCCTGGAGCCGGGAGTACACCGGGGAGCTGTTTTTT. This sequence encodes CAWSREYTGELFF.